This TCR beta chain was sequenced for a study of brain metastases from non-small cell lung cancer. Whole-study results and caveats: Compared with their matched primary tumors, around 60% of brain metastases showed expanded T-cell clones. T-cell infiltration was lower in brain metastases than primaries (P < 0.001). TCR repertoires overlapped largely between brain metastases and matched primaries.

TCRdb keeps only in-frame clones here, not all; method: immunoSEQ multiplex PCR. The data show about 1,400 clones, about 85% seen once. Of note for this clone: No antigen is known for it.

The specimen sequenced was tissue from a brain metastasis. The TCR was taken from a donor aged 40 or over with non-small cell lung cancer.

CDR3 nucleotide sequence: TGCGCCAGCAGTGAGAATAGCGGAGCCAACAATGAGCAGTTCTTC. This translates into CASSENSGANNEQFF. The chain is built from TRBV10-1 and TRBJ2-1; TRBD2 might be the D (6 bases). This CDR3 region has 15 residues. Germline CDR1 is WNHNN and CDR2 is SYGVQD (reference sequence). V lost 2 bases, J lost 5 bases, and 13 bases lay in between.